The clone carrying this T cell receptor (beta chain) was counted only a few times. Its specificity is unknown. Looked up from germline, CDR1 is SGHRS and CDR2 is YFSETQ. There are 15 residues in the CDR3. With 0 bases removed from V and 6 bases from J, the gap between germline ends came to 12 bases. The sample originates from a study of CD4 T cells in relation to SARS-CoV-2 and coronaviruses. Naive and memory CD4+ T cells came from enriched cryopreserved PBMCs. Only in-frame clones appear in the TCRdb table, and some are missing; sequencing was by immunoSEQ multiplex PCR. The data show about 35,000 clones, under 85% seen once.

This clonotype was obtained from an adult with COVID-19. The chain has TRBV5-1 and TRBJ1-4; D unclear. Sequences were obtained from memory CD4+ T cells from PBMCs, cultured in vitro. The CDR3 protein is CASSLAGGWDEKLFF. In DNA form, the CDR3 reads TGCGCCAGCAGCTTGGCCGGCGGATGGGATGAAAAACTGTTTTTT.